This T cell receptor (beta chain) was recovered during a study of blood T cell repertoires in COVID-19. Study details: T cells, B-cell-depleted T cells, or PBMCs supplied cDNA or gDNA.

Method: immunoSEQ multiplex PCR; TCRdb's copy keeps in-frame clones and lacks some. In the table there are about 32,000 clones, around 85% of which are singletons. This clone showed up just a few times. Sequenced: peripheral blood. This TCR derives from a woman older than 75 with active or convalescent COVID-19.

CDR3 coding DNA: TGTGCCAGCAGGACAGGTGGGAATCAGCCCCAGCATTTT. Its translation: CASRTGGNQPQHF. This chain joins TRBV2 and TRBJ1-5; tentative D call: TRBD1 (6 bases). V was clipped by 6 bases and J by 4 bases, with 10 bases between them. This CDR3 is 13 amino acids long. Per the germline V gene, CDR1 is SNHLY and CDR2 is FYNNEI. The variable domain in full, with the rest retrieved from reference TRBV2 and TRBJ1-5, is EPEVTQTPSHQVTQMGQEVILRCVPISNHLYFYWYRQILGQKVEFLVSFYNNEISEKSEIFDDQFSVERPDGSNFTLKIRSTKLEDSAMYFCASRTGGNQPQHFGDGTRLSIL.